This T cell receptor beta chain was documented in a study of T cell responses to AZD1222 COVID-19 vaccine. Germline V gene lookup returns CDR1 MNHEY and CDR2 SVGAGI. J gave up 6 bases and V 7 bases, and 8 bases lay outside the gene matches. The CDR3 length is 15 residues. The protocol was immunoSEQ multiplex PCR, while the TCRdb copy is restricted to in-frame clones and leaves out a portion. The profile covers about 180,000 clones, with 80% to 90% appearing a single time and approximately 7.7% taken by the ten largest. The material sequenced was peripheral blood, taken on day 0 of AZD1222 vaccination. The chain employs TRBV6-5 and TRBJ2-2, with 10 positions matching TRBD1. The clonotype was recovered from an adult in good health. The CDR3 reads CASTTGTGEAGELFF. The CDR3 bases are TGTGCCAGCACCACGGGGACAGGGGAAGCCGGGGAGCTGTTTTTT.